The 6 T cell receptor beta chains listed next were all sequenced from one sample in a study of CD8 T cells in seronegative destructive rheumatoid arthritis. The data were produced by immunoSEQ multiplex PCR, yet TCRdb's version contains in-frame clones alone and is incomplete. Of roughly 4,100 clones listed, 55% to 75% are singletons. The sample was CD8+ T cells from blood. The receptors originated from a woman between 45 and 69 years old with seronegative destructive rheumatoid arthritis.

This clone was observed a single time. The CDR3 reads CASSLGPGSYEQYF. In DNA, the CDR3 is TGTGCCAGCAGCTTGGGTCCGGGGTCCTACGAGCAGTACTTC. The chain uses TRBV7-3 and TRBJ2-7; D possibly corresponds to TRBD2 (5 bases). V dropped 3 bases and J dropped 1 base, with 10 bases sitting between them. The CDR3 consists of 14 residues. From germline, CDR1 is SGHTA and CDR2 FQGTGA.

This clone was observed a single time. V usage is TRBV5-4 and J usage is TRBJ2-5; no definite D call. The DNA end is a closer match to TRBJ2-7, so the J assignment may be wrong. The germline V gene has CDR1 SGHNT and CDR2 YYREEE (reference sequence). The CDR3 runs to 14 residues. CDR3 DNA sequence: TGTGCCAGCAGCTTGGCGGGCGGCGACTACGAGCAGTACTTC. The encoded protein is CASSLAGGDYEQYF.

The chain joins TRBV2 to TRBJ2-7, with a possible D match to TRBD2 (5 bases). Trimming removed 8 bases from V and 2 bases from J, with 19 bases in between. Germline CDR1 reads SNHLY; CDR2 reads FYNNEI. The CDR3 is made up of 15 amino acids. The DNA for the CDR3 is TGTGCCAGCGCCGAGAGGCGAGGGAGTCCCTACGAGCAGTACTTC. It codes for CASAERRGSPYEQYF.

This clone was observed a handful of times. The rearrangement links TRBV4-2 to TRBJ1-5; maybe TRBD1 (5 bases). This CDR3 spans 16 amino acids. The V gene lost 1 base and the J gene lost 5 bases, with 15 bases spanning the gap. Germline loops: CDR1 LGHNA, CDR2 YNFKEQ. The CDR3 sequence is CASSQVQGGGDQPQHF. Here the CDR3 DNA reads TGTGCCAGCAGCCAAGTCCAGGGAGGAGGGGATCAGCCCCAGCATTTT.

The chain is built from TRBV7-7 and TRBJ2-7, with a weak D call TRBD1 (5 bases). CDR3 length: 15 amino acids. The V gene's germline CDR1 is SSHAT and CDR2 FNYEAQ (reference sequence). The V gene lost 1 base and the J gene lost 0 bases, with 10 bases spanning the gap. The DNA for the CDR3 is TGTGCCAGCAGCTTAGGGACACGAAGCTCCTACGAGCAGTACTTC. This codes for CASSLGTRSSYEQYF.

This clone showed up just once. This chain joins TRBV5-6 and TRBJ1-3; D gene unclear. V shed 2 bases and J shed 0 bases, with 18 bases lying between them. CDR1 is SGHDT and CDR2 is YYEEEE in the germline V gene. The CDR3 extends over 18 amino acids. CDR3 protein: CASSLSKPRDVSGNTIYF. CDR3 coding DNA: TGTGCCAGCAGCTTAAGTAAGCCTAGAGATGTCTCTGGAAACACCATATATTTT.